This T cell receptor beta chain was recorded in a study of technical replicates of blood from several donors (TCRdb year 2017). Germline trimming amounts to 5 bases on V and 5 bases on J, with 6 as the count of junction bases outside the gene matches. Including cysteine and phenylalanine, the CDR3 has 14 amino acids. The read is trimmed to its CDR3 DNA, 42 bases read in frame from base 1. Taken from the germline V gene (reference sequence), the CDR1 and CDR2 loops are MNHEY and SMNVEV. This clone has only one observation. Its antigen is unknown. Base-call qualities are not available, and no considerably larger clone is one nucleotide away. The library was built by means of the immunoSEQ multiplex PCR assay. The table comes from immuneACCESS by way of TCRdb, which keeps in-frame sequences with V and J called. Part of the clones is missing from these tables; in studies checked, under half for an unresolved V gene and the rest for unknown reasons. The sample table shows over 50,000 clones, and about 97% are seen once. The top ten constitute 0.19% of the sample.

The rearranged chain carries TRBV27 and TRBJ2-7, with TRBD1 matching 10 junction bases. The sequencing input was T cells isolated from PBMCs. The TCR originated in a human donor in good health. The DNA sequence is TGTGCCAGCAGTCCTGACAGGGGGCTGGACGAGCAGTACTTC. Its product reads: CASSPDRGLDEQYF.